One and the same sample provided the 11 T cell receptor beta chains below, sequenced in a study of blood T cell repertoires in COVID-19. The data were produced by immunoSEQ multiplex PCR, yet TCRdb's version contains in-frame clones alone and is incomplete. The repertoire holds 180,000 or so clones, with around 85% as singletons. Sequencing was performed on peripheral blood. All receptors come from a woman of 80 years or more with acute or convalescent COVID-19.

The V call is TRBV4-1, the J call TRBJ2-1; tentative D call: TRBD1 (6 bases). The CDR3 runs 17 residues. Germline V lookup: CDR1 MGHRA, CDR2 YSYEKL. V gave up 2 bases and J gave up 5 bases, with 19 bases separating them. Written as DNA, the CDR3 is TGCGCCAGCAGCCAACGCGTTACAGGGACGGGTAACAATGAGCAGTTCTTC. Protein sequence: CASSQRVTGTGNNEQFF.

This clone was detected only once. The chain recombines TRBV19 with TRBJ1-2; D not certain. The CDR3 runs to 17 residues. Germline CDR1 is LNHDA and CDR2 is SQIVND (reference sequence). The V end was cut by 1 base, the J end by 1 base, with 16 bases between. The CDR3 here is CASSIGATSKVNYGYTF. The DNA of the CDR3 is TGTGCCAGTAGTATAGGCGCGACTTCAAAGGTTAACTATGGCTACACCTTC.

Here the CDR3 DNA reads TGTGCCAGCAGCTTAAGGGTGATGCGGGGGGTCCCTAGCACAGATACGCAGTATTTT. This gives the protein CASSLRVMRGVPSTDTQYF. The genes are TRBV11-2 and TRBJ2-3; 8 bases align to TRBD2. The CDR3 runs to 19 residues. Germline-derived CDR1 and CDR2 are SGHAT and FQNNGV. V lost 2 bases to trimming and J lost 0 bases; unmatched junction nucleotides: 13.

V gene TRBV5-1 combines with J gene TRBJ1-3; tentative D call: TRBD1 (6 bases). V was pared by 5 bases and J by 1 base, with 10 bases between. The CDR3 sequence is 14 residues long. Germline lookup yields CDR1 SGHRS and CDR2 YFSETQ. CDR3 protein: CASSPGTSGNTIYF. CDR3 coding DNA: TGCGCCAGCAGTCCAGGGACATCTGGAAACACCATATATTTT.

V and J are TRBV7-3 and TRBJ2-5; 8 nucleotides align to TRBD1. CDR3 length: 16 amino acids. Looked up from germline, CDR1 is SGHTA and CDR2 is FQGTGA. V dropped 5 bases and J dropped 4; count of bases not matched to a gene: 12. The CDR3 loop is CASSQSRTGWGETQYF. DNA for the CDR3: TGTGCCAGCAGCCAGAGTCGGACAGGGTGGGGAGAGACCCAGTACTTC.

This chain joins TRBV27 and TRBJ1-4; 8 nucleotides agree with TRBD1. Germline-derived CDR1 and CDR2 are MNHEY and SMNVEV (reference sequence). Losses at the gene ends were 8 bases for V and 4 bases for J; bases not matched to a gene: 3. The CDR3 runs to 13 residues. The CDR3 sequence is CASRDRINEKLFF. For the CDR3, the DNA is TGTGCCAGCCGGGACAGGATTAATGAAAAACTGTTTTTT.

The chain links TRBV4-1 to TRBJ1-2, with D perhaps TRBD1 (5 bases). Trimming removed 4 bases from V and 4 bases from J, with 13 bases in between. This CDR3 comprises 14 residues. Germline V gene sequence: CDR1 MGHRA, CDR2 YSYEKL. Written as DNA, the CDR3 is TGCGCCAGCAGCCCGGGGGACCGCAGCTATGGCTACACCTTC. Protein sequence: CASSPGDRSYGYTF.

The chain uses TRBV10-3 and TRBJ1-2; TRBD1 is a possible D gene (6 bases). V lost 7 bases and J lost 4, with 13 bases in between. CDR1 ENHRY and CDR2 SYGVKD come from the germline V gene. There are 13 residues in the CDR3. The CDR3 DNA follows: TGTGCCATCATGGAGGGGGGGAGCTATGGCTACACCTTC. Translating gives CAIMEGGSYGYTF.

CDR3 sequence: CASRADPGGIQYF. DNA for the CDR3: TGTGCCAGCAGGGCGGACCCCGGGGGCATTCAGTACTTC. This chain joins TRBV6-5 and TRBJ2-4; D may be TRBD2 (6 bases). This CDR3 has 13 residues. Trimming cost V 6 bases and J 9 bases, with 15 bases left between them. Germline V lookup: CDR1 MNHEY, CDR2 SVGAGI.

The V call is TRBV7-2, the J call TRBJ1-2, with 9 bases fitting TRBD1. The CDR3 covers 15 residues. Germline assignment: CDR1 SGHTA and CDR2 FQGNSA. Losses at the gene ends were 6 bases for V and 4 bases for J; bases not matched to a gene: 9. The CDR3 is CASRAGQGSLYGYTF. The CDR3 nucleotides are TGTGCCAGCAGAGCAGGACAGGGGAGCCTCTATGGCTACACCTTC.

The gene calls are TRBV7-8 and TRBJ1-5, with D uncertain. There are 18 residues in the CDR3. Looked up from germline, CDR1 is SGHVS and CDR2 is FQNEAQ. V dropped 1 base and J dropped 0 bases, with 16 bases sitting between them. CDR3 residues: CASSLVRRGSYSNQPQHF. The CDR3 DNA reads as TGTGCCAGCAGCTTAGTTCGGCGTGGGAGCTATAGCAATCAGCCCCAGCATTTT.